Listed below are T cell receptor beta chains from one sample, sequenced in a study of T cell changes during pregnancy in multiple sclerosis. This table comes from immunoSEQ multiplex PCR, and its TCRdb copy is limited to in-frame clones, with some not included. The repertoire consists of 36,000 or so clones, with around 91% occurring once and the leading ten covering about 10%. This specimen was CD8+ T cells from peripheral blood mononuclear cells, taken in the third trimester of pregnancy. These receptors all come from a female donor with multiple sclerosis, enrolled in a pregnancy study. The CDR3 runs from the conserved cysteine through the conserved F or W. The D gene is left open where the match is weak. Size is stated for part of the rows, as once, few or many counts, or as a class when the clone is expanded.

TRBD1	.	TRBV29-1	TRBJ2-6	TGCAGCGTTGAGTCCCAGCCGCTCGACAGGGGTGACTCTGGGGCCAACGTCCTGACTTTC	CSVESQPLDRGDSGANVLTF
TRBD1	once	TRBV19	TRBJ2-7	TGTGCCAGTAGTATGCCAGGGACAGGGGCTTACGAGCAGTACTTC	CASSMPGTGAYEQYF
.	once	TRBV5-1	TRBJ1-4	TGCGCCAGCAGCTTGACGGGTATGGTAAAACTGTTTTTT	CASSLTGMVKLFF
.	few	TRBV27	TRBJ1-2	TGTGCCACCTCCAGGGGAACCAACTATGGCTACACCTTC	CATSRGTNYGYTF
TRBD1	.	TRBV30	TRBJ2-1	TGTGCCTGTGAGTGGTCAGGGACAGGGAAAAACAATGAGCAGTTCTTC	CACEWSGTGKNNEQFF
.	.	TRBV5-1	TRBJ2-7	TGCGCCAGCAGCTTGGACAGCAGATACTCCCTCTCCTACGAGCAGTACTTC	CASSLDSRYSLSYEQYF
TRBD2	.	TRBV19	TRBJ2-7	TGTGCCAGTAGTCACGTGGCTAGCGGGAGTTACGAGCAGTACTTC	CASSHVASGSYEQYF
.	.	TRBV7-9	TRBJ2-5	TGTGCCAGCAGTTTAGAGGCTAGCGCGAGGGGCCAAGAGACCCAGTACTTC	CASSLEASARGQETQYF
.	.	TRBV9	TRBJ1-5	TGTGCCAGCAGCGTTTCTCCGGGGAATCAGCCCCAGCATTTT	CASSVSPGNQPQHF
.	.	TRBV5-5	TRBJ1-6	TGTGCCAGCAGCCCAGATCCATTCTCCTATAATTCACCCCTCCACTTT	CASSPDPFSYNSPLHF
.	.	TRBV7-9	TRBJ2-7	TGTGCCAGCAGCTTAGACAGACGAGCCTACGAGCAGTACTTC	CASSLDRRAYEQYF
.	few	TRBV6-5	TRBJ1-1	TGTGCCAGCACCGAAGATGGGAGGATGAACACTGAAGCTTTCTTT	CASTEDGRMNTEAFF
TRBD1	once	TRBV4-1	TRBJ1-5	TGCGCCAGCAGCCAAGACCCCCTAGGTCCCGGGACAGGGTTCCAGCCCCAGCATTTT	CASSQDPLGPGTGFQPQHF
TRBD2	.	TRBV19	TRBJ2-7	TGTGCCAGTAGGGAAGCTAGCGGGGCCTCCTACGAGCAGTACTTC	CASREASGASYEQYF
.	.	TRBV13	TRBJ1-6	TGTGCCAGCAGCTTATTTTCCCCCCGAGGGAATCAACCCCTCCACTTT	CASSLFSPRGNQPLHF
.	few	TRBV5-1	TRBJ1-1	TGCGCCAGCAGCTTACGGGGGTCCCAAGGGTACATGAACACTGAAGCTTTCTTT	CASSLRGSQGYMNTEAFF
TRBD1	.	TRBV18	TRBJ1-2	TGTGCCAGCTCACCGGACAAACAGGGGGGACCACCCTATGGCTACACCTTC	CASSPDKQGGPPYGYTF
TRBD1	.	TRBV4-2	TRBJ1-5	TGTGCCAGCAGCCAAGAACCGTCGGTGGGACAGGGTAATCAGCCCCAGCATTTT	CASSQEPSVGQGNQPQHF
.	.	TRBV7-9	TRBJ2-2	TGTGCCAGCAGTCTCCGTTCGGCGAACACCGGGGAGCTGTTTTTT	CASSLRSANTGELFF
.	.	TRBV14	TRBJ1-1	TGTGCCAGCAGCCCTAACCAAGGAGTTTTGCCCGAAGCTTTCTTT	CASSPNQGVLPEAFF
TRBD1	.	TRBV6-5	TRBJ1-2	TGTGCCAGCAGTTCGTGGGGACAGGGTGAGGAAGGCTACACCTTC	CASSSWGQGEEGYTF
.	.	TRBV11-1	TRBJ2-5	TGTGCCAGCAGCTTAAGCCAGGACCAAGAGACCCAGTACTTC	CASSLSQDQETQYF
.	.	TRBV2	TRBJ2-7	TGTGCCAGCACCCTCGCCGGAGGGACCTACTCCTACGAGCAGTACTTC	CASTLAGGTYSYEQYF
TRBD1	.	TRBV14	TRBJ1-2	TGTGCCAGCAGCGCCCGTGTGACAAGGGACAGGGGGCGCGATGACTATGGCTACACCTTC	CASSARVTRDRGRDDYGYTF
TRBD1	.	TRBV6-6	TRBJ2-7	TGTGCCAGCAGCCCTCTGACAGGGGGTAAGGGCTACGAGCAGTACTTC	CASSPLTGGKGYEQYF
.	.	TRBV29-1	TRBJ2-6	TGCAGCGTTGAAGGGGGCCGAGGGGCCAACGTCCTGACTTTC	CSVEGGRGANVLTF
.	.	TRBV2	TRBJ1-2	TGTGCCACCGGAGGGCTAGGCGGGGGGGATGGCTACACCTTC	CATGGLGGGDGYTF
TRBD1	few	TRBV29-1	TRBJ1-1	TGCAGCGCTAAGGGACAGGGAAACACTGAAGCTTTCTTT	CSAKGQGNTEAFF
.	.	TRBV19	TRBJ1-3	TGTGCCAGTAGTCCCATCGGGATAGGCTCTGGAAACACCATATATTTT	CASSPIGIGSGNTIYF
TRBD1	.	TRBV7-9	TRBJ1-4	TGTGCCAGCAGCTCGGGACAGACGGAGGAAAAACTGTTTTTT	CASSSGQTEEKLFF